This T cell receptor beta chain appears in the sequencing data of a study of lymphopenia after photon versus proton radiotherapy. Germline assignment: CDR1 SGHKS and CDR2 YYEKEE (reference sequence). The CDR3 length is 14 residues. Method: immunoSEQ multiplex PCR; TCRdb's copy keeps in-frame clones and lacks some. Here the sample spans about 12,000 clones, about 87% being singletons. The input for sequencing was peripheral blood, taken from a patient treated with photon-based radiotherapy. The chain uses TRBV5-5 and TRBJ2-5; D is uncertain. Gene TRBJ2-7 matches the end of the DNA better, so the J call may be wrong. This TCR was sampled from a man in his fifties or sixties with pancreatic cancer. CDR3 in amino acids: CASSLVTSPYEQYF. In DNA, the CDR3 is TGTGCCAGCAGCTTGGTAACCTCACCCTACGAGCAGTACTTC.